One TCR beta chain is described in this entry. Its antigen is unknown. The CDR3 length is 14 residues. V was shortened by 0 bases and J by 7 bases, with 12 bases between the two germline ends. CDR1 is LGHNT, CDR2 FRNRAP, per germline. This specimen belongs to a study of CD4+ T cells in melanoma. Study-level findings and limits: CD8+ T cell, macrophage and B cell function reportedly correlated with neoantigen-specific CD4+ T cells.

The protocol was immunoSEQ multiplex PCR, while the TCRdb copy is restricted to in-frame clones and leaves out a portion. This sample yields some 13,000 clones, of which 60% to 85% are seen a single time; approximately 17% belongs to the top ten. The receptor comes from a human donor with melanoma. Sequencing input: cells from a culture (not recorded whether cultured in vitro). This chain joins TRBV12-5 and TRBJ1-2; D call uncertain. The CDR3 is CASGLVGTRAGYTF. The DNA of the CDR3 is TGTGCTAGTGGTTTGGTAGGAACCCGCGCTGGCTACACCTTC.